This passage covers 18 T cell receptor beta chains from one sample sequenced in a study of T cell responses to AZD1222 COVID-19 vaccine (dated by TCRdb to about 2021). Taken with the paper, the label for time point translates to: about 28 days (+/-7) after the second vaccine dose. The method was the immunoSEQ multiplex PCR assay. TCRdb retrieved this table from immuneACCESS and kept in-frame rearrangements only. Not all clones are present; in checked studies, unresolved V genes account for under half, and no reason is known for the remainder. This sample has some 130,000 clones in its table, and roughly nine tenths of those were observed once. 2.5% to 3% of the sample is held by the ten biggest clonotypes. The material sequenced was peripheral blood, taken 28 days after the second AZD1222 dose. Receptors were obtained from an adult who received the AZD1222 COVID-19 vaccine.

The chain links TRBV5-4 to TRBJ2-5; no clear D. The CDR3 has 15 residues. V lost 0 bases to trimming and J lost 0 bases, with 9 bases between them. Germline CDR1 reads SGHNT; CDR2 reads YYREEE (reference sequence). CDR3 nucleotide sequence: TGTGCCAGCAGCTTGGGGATGGGCTACCAAGAGACCCAGTACTTC. Protein product: CASSLGMGYQETQYF.

V and J are TRBV12-5 and TRBJ2-3; D is uncertain. The CDR3 is made up of 13 amino acids. Trimming left V 5 bases short and J 2 bases short, with 8 bases between. Germline CDR1 is LGHNT and CDR2 is FRNRAP. CDR3 amino acids: CASGPSITDTQYF. DNA of the CDR3: TGTGCTAGTGGTCCAAGTATCACAGATACGCAGTATTTT.

The gene calls are TRBV10-3 and TRBJ2-7; 7 nucleotides line up with TRBD1. The junction had 10 bases not matched to a gene; V was cut back by 6 bases and J by 2 bases. The CDR3 is 15 amino acids. The germline CDR1 and CDR2 sequences are ENHRY and SYGVKD. Written as DNA, the CDR3 is TGTGCCATCAGGGAACCCCGGGACAGCCCCTACGAGCAGTACTTC. Amino acids: CAIREPRDSPYEQYF.

The chain couples TRBV7-2 to TRBJ1-5; D ambiguous. V was pared by 2 bases and J by 6 bases, with 17 bases between. The CDR3 extends over 16 amino acids. CDR1 is SGHTA, CDR2 FQGNSA, per germline. CDR3 in amino acids: CASSLSGLGGTQPQHF. The CDR3, as DNA: TGTGCCAGCAGCTTAAGCGGCCTGGGTGGAACTCAGCCCCAGCATTTT.

The gene calls are TRBV11-2 and TRBJ1-1; D is possibly TRBD1 (5 bases). There are 15 residues in the CDR3. Germline CDR1 and CDR2: SGHAT and FQNNGV. The V end lost 0 bases, the J end lost 8 bases, and 16 bases lay between the germline ends. The CDR3 spells CASSLEGLGGAEAFF. CDR3 sequence (DNA): TGTGCCAGCAGCTTAGAGGGTCTCGGGGGAGCCGAAGCTTTCTTT.

The rearrangement joins TRBV7-6 to TRBJ1-1; weak D call: TRBD1 (6 bases). The CDR3 contains 14 residues. The V gene's germline CDR1 is SGHVS and CDR2 FNYEAQ. Between the trimmed V and J ends, which lost 4 bases and 0 bases, there was a span of 9 bases. The CDR3 region is CASSSGQLNTEAFF. CDR3 nucleotide sequence: TGTGCCAGCAGCTCCGGACAGCTGAACACTGAAGCTTTCTTT.

The table lists this clone with a few counts. The rearrangement uses TRBV30 and TRBJ1-2; no clear D. Germline lookup yields CDR1 GTSNPN and CDR2 SVGIG (reference sequence). The V end lost 2 bases, the J end lost 4 bases, and 8 bases lay between the germline ends. This CDR3 has 12 residues. CDR3 nucleotides: TGTGCCTGGAGTTCCCGGATCTATGGCTACACCTTC. Protein sequence: CAWSSRIYGYTF.

This clone was found once. The chain is built from TRBV7-2 and TRBJ2-3; TRBD1 aligns across 9 bases. The CDR3 contains 15 residues. Germline V lookup: CDR1 SGHTA, CDR2 FQGNSA. Losses at the gene ends were 5 bases for V and 4 bases for J; bases not matched to a gene: 7. The CDR3 DNA is TGTGCCAGCAGCGTGGACAGGGGCGGATCAGATACGCAGTATTTT. Its protein is CASSVDRGGSDTQYF.

V gene TRBV5-1 combines with J gene TRBJ2-7; 8 bases fit TRBD1. Germline trimming cut 8 bases from V and 2 bases from J; bases unmatched to any gene: 6. Germline V gene data show CDR1 as SGHRS and CDR2 as YFSETQ. This CDR3 has 13 residues. The CDR3 sequence is CASTTGETYEQYF. DNA of the CDR3: TGCGCCAGTACGACAGGGGAGACCTACGAGCAGTACTTC. Full variable domain (outside the CDR3, taken from reference TRBV5-1 and TRBJ2-7): KAGVTQTPRYLIKTRGQQVTLSCSPISGHRSVSWYQQTPGQGLQFLFEYFSETQRNKGNFPGRFSGRQFSNSRSEMNVSTLELGDSALYLCASTTGETYEQYFGPGTRLTVT.

The rearrangement joins TRBV11-2 to TRBJ2-2; a weak D match, TRBD2 (5 bases). The germline V gene encodes CDR1 SGHAT and CDR2 FQNNGV. Trimming took off 5 bases at V and 4 bases at J, with 11 bases between the two ends. CDR3 length: 14 residues. The CDR3 is CASSLGVSTGELFF. CDR3 nucleotides: TGTGCCAGCAGCCTCGGGGTTTCCACCGGGGAGCTGTTTTTT.

The V call is TRBV9, the J call TRBJ2-3; 11 bases match TRBD2. The CDR3 consists of 15 residues. The V gene end was trimmed by 4 bases and the J gene end by 4 bases; junction bases not matched to a gene: 5. Germline V gene sequence: CDR1 SGDLS, CDR2 YYNGEE. The CDR3 protein is CASSFTSGGADTQYF. The CDR3 DNA reads TGTGCCAGCAGCTTTACTAGCGGGGGAGCAGATACGCAGTATTTT.

The gene calls are TRBV5-1 and TRBJ2-3; 9 bases agree with TRBD2. The V and J ends lost 3 bases and 8 bases, in that order; junction bases with no gene match: 10. This CDR3 comprises 15 residues. Germline V lookup: CDR1 SGHRS, CDR2 YFSETQ. CDR3 in DNA: TGCGCCAGCAGCTCGCTAGCGGGGAGCGATGGTACGCAGTATTTT. Translated: CASSSLAGSDGTQYF.

The chain combines TRBV14 with TRBJ1-3; D perhaps matches TRBD1 (6 bases). CDR3 length equals 16 residues. Per the germline V gene, CDR1 is SGHDN and CDR2 is FVKESK. The V gene lost 4 bases and the J gene lost 6 bases, with 19 bases spanning the gap. The CDR3 nucleotides are TGTGCCAGCAGCCCGCGCCGGGACATCCCGGTAAACACCATATATTTT. Its protein product is CASSPRRDIPVNTIYF.

The chain couples TRBV28 to TRBJ1-6, with a tentative D call TRBD1 (5 bases). The CDR3 runs to 18 residues. CDR1 MDHEN and CDR2 SYDVKM come from the germline V gene. V was shortened by 0 bases and J by 4 bases, with 16 bases between the two germline ends. DNA of the CDR3: TGTGCCAGCAGTTTATGGGGGCGGGGTTTGAGATATAATTCACCCCTCCACTTT. Translation: CASSLWGRGLRYNSPLHF.

The J gene is TRBJ1-2, the V gene TRBV11-2; 9 nucleotides align to TRBD1. Germline lookup yields CDR1 SGHAT and CDR2 FQNNGV. The CDR3 loop spans 15 amino acids. V dropped 5 bases and J dropped 4; count of bases not matched to a gene: 8. Here the CDR3 DNA reads TGTGCCAGCAGCCCCGGACAGGGGTTGACCTATGGCTACACCTTC. Translating it yields CASSPGQGLTYGYTF.

This chain joins TRBV15 and TRBJ1-1; 7 bases are a match to TRBD1. This CDR3 is 13 amino acids long. Per germline, CDR1 LNHNV and CDR2 YYDKDF (reference sequence). Trimming at V came to 2 bases and at J to 11 bases, leaving 8 bases not matched to a gene. CDR3 sequence reads: CATSRSQGTTAFF. For the CDR3, the DNA is TGTGCCACCAGCAGATCACAGGGGACAACGGCTTTCTTT. Full variable domain (rest looked up from reference TRBV15 and TRBJ1-1): DAMVIQNPRYQVTQFGKPVTLSCSQTLNHNVMYWYQQKSSQAPKLLFHYYDKDFNNEADTPDNFQSRRPNTSFCFLDIRSPGLGDTAMYLCATSRSQGTTAFFGQGTRLTVV.

This clone has just one count. The V call is TRBV10-3, the J call TRBJ2-1; perhaps TRBD2 as D (6 bases). CDR1 is ENHRY, CDR2 SYGVKD, per germline. V shed 2 bases and J shed 5 bases, with 22 bases lying between them. The CDR3 spans 18 residues. The CDR3 region has the DNA TGTGCCATCAGTGAGGCCCCCCCGGACCCAGGAGGGAACAATGAGCAGTTCTTC. This sequence encodes CAISEAPPDPGGNNEQFF.

This clone came up once. V is TRBV11-2 and J is TRBJ1-2, with 8 positions matching TRBD1. Per the germline V gene, CDR1 is SGHAT and CDR2 is FQNNGV. There are 12 residues in the CDR3. V gave up 5 bases and J gave up 10 bases; unmatched junction bases: 6. This chain's CDR3 is CASSTRTGPYTF. The CDR3 region has the DNA TGTGCCAGCAGCACCCGGACAGGGCCCTACACCTTC.